This section outlines one TCR beta chain sequence together with its context. This entry comes from a study of control samples from healthy donors and cancer patients. There are 14 residues in the CDR3. Germline-derived CDR1 and CDR2 are MNHEY and SVGAGI. V was shortened by 6 bases and J by 6 bases, with 18 bases between the two germline ends. Profiling relied on immunoSEQ multiplex PCR, and the TCRdb table lists in-frame clones only, not all of them. The table records 70,000 to 85,000 clones, 90% to 95% of them present only once. This chain joins TRBV6-5 and TRBJ2-7; D call uncertain. The sequenced material came from blood. This sequence was found in a man aged 45-60 years in good health. CDR3 DNA: TGTGCCAGCAGGCCGGGTTTAATCTCGGGCGAGCAGTACTTC. Its protein product is CASRPGLISGEQYF.